The entry that follows covers one T cell receptor beta chain sequence. Produced via immunoSEQ multiplex PCR; TCRdb's table is partial and in-frame only. There are about 74,000 clones in the sample; approximately 95% occur only once, and roughly 0.26% lies in the top ten. The CDR3 sequence is 15 residues long. The germline V gene encodes CDR1 SGDLS and CDR2 YYNGEE. The V and J ends lost 0 bases and 0 bases respectively, with 7 bases between them. This sample was taken from a study of technical replicates of blood from several donors. Material: T cells isolated from PBMCs. The V call is TRBV9, the J call TRBJ2-1, with D tentatively TRBD2 (5 bases). This TCR was sampled from a human donor in good health. CDR3 nucleotide sequence: TGTGCCAGCAGCGTAGAGGGAGACTCCTACAATGAGCAGTTCTTC. It encodes CASSVEGDSYNEQFF.